Sequencing of this TCR beta chain was carried out in a study of regulatory T cells in long-lasting Graves disease (dated by TCRdb to the early 2020s). Study-level background: In the newly diagnosed Graves' disease group, patients had been taking antithyroid drugs for less than 3 months. Patients with persistent Graves' disease were compared with patients with newly diagnosed Graves' disease using TCR sequencing and RNA sequencing of peripheral blood. The study was registered as a clinical trial and conducted in China. A total of some 35 samples underwent TCR sequencing, from about 13 patients with persistent Graves' disease and approximately 20 patients with newly diagnosed Graves' disease.

This clonotype was observed many times. Its specific antigen is unknown. Base quality data are lacking; no much larger clone is found one base away. This sample's time point label indicates: newly diagnosed GD, antithyroid drugs for less than 3 months. For both TCR sequencing and RNA sequencing, RNA was extracted from PBMCs using TRIzol. The diagnosis of Graves' disease followed American Thyroid Association guidelines. The patients came from an endocrinology department in Xi'an, China. From each patient, nine milliliters of peripheral blood was collected into an EDTA anticoagulant tube. Ficoll Paque Plus density gradient separation was used to isolate PBMCs, and no further T cell sorting was done. An Agilent 2100 Bioanalyzer and agarose gel were used to check RNA quality, while a NanoDrop 2000 measured RNA concentration. Receptor libraries were prepared by multiplex PCR. The sample was run on an Illumina HiSeq 4000. To build TCR beta libraries, CDR3 regions were amplified by Arm-PCR using iRepertoire HTBI primers. Gel purification was performed on PCR products prior to sequencing. The paper's processing steps were these. Across samples, about 64 TRBV and roughly 13 TRBJ segments were identified and used for gene usage analysis of CDR3 amino acid clonotypes. Filtered high-quality paired reads were merged into contigs using COPE and FqMerger. BLAST was used to align contigs to IMGT TRBV, TRBD and TRBJ reference genes, and CDR3 was defined according to IMGT. Any clonotype with a frequency above 0.1% was classified as a highly expanded clone. Shannon entropy was used to measure repertoire diversity, and the Gini coefficient was used to measure V-J evenness. A clonotype was considered public if more than one individual shared it. TCRdb applied fastp at Q25 and MiXCR to the public reads, then kept only in-frame beta chains. CDR3 protein sequences are deduplicated, and each keeps its most common genes and DNA. The V and J calls follow TCRdb's processing rather than the paper's. This sample has around 250,000 distinct CDR3 sequences in its table, and about 20% of those were observed once. Around 15% of the sample goes to the ten largest clones.

Findings and caveats that apply to the study as a whole: The small sample size was acknowledged by the authors as a limitation that may reduce accuracy. Sequencing and analysis were limited to the TCR beta chain. TRBV28, TRBJ1-2 and TRBJ2-5 were preferentially used in persistent disease, while TRBV20-1 and TRBJ2-1 were favored in newly diagnosed disease. Persistent Graves' disease patients showed lower TCR Shannon entropy and fewer highly expanded clones than newly diagnosed patients, suggesting clonal expansion. Peripheral blood alone was examined, since thyroid tissue, which constituted the primary lesion, could not be accessed. A larger number of public clonotypes was shared among persistent patients (approximately 3,000) than among newly diagnosed patients (roughly 930).

V and J are trimmed by 5 bases and 8 bases, and the gene matches miss 13 bases of the junction. From a lookup of the germline V gene, CDR1 and CDR2 are SGHTA and FQGNSA. The CDR3 runs 16 amino acids, cysteine and phenylalanine included. Solely the CDR3 DNA is kept, with 48 bases framed from the first base. Separately, the same data were catalogued under a study of T cells in Graves' hyperthyroidism and ophthalmopathy. The second study also describes: A patient counted as having stable Graves' hyperthyroidism if no progression to ophthalmopathy occurred over 18 months of follow-up. The hyperthyroidism patients were between 18 and 65 years old and newly diagnosed, with a disease duration of less than 2 months. The study excluded patients with uncontrolled infections, other autoimmune diseases, pregnancy or lactation. Diagnoses relied on clinical symptoms, serum thyroxine and TRAb, thyroid ultrasound and orbital computed tomography. The TCR CDR3 was subjected to a first round of RT-PCR using the HTBI primer set and the Qiagen OneStep RT-PCR kit. Blood samples also contained most of the expanded thyroid clonotypes (frequency above 0.001), which suggests that blood repertoires may reflect thyroid immune responses. A 13 V-J signature model separated ophthalmopathy from stable hyperthyroidism, with approximately 86% sensitivity and around 84% specificity in cross-validation and 80%/75% in testing. During validation, the model predicted progression to ophthalmopathy a median of about 5.9 months ahead of onset, with around 71% sensitivity and more than 72% specificity. To identify TCR V-J signatures that set the groups apart, the researchers used a discovery cohort of 100 or so patients, made up of roughly 45 with Graves' ophthalmopathy and 57 with stable Graves' hyperthyroidism. Prospective prediction of ophthalmopathy was tested in an independent validation cohort consisting of fewer than 20 hyperthyroidism patients and 15 or so patients who later progressed to ophthalmopathy. The 75 to 100 discovery patients were divided at random into training and test sets in a 7:3 ratio. Thyroid tissue and blood T-cell repertoires from six or seven Graves' hyperthyroidism patients were also compared in the study. Following sampling, methimazole starting at 30 mg daily was given to hyperthyroidism patients, and high-dose intravenous methylprednisolone was given to ophthalmopathy patients. Libraries were constructed in a second round of multiplex PCR, after which size selection and purification were performed. The libraries were sequenced on an Illumina HiSeq2000 using paired-end 100 bp reads. Raw data were processed with SOAPnuke, discarding reads with adapters, uncalled bases, mean Phred below 15, or no exact constant-primer or identifier match. High-quality paired reads were merged using COPE v1.2.5, and each unique nucleotide sequence was defined as a clonotype. MiTCR v1.1 was used to align the clonotypes against IMGT TRBV, TRBD and TRBJ reference segments. Only V-J combinations with frequency above 0.0001, covering about 99% of repertoires, were analysed. A TCS score was defined as the ratio of F50 (clonal expansion) to E x V (chaos), with BLOSUM62-based TCRdist applied between CDR3 peptides within each V-J. Welch's t-statistics and random forest reduced several hundred V-J features to fewer than 15, which were used in a naive Bayes classifier (R e1071). Sample size was not statistically predetermined, and blinding of investigators to group allocation was not performed. The paper reports TCR Vbeta CDR3 sequencing of 140 or so peripheral blood samples: around 41 ophthalmopathy, approximately 74 hyperthyroidism and 17 progressor patients.

This TCR was recovered from a woman aged 25 to 45 with Graves disease. Donor details come from another sample of the same person, matched by shared clones. Sample: peripheral blood mononuclear cells (PBMCs), taken at new diagnosis, from a patient treated with antithyroid drugs. The chain is made from TRBV7-2 and TRBJ2-1, with 9 central nucleotides matching TRBD1. The CDR3 protein: CASSGYRGLVSDEQFF. The nucleotide sequence reads TGTGCCAGCAGCGGGTACAGGGGGCTGGTTTCAGATGAGCAGTTCTTC.